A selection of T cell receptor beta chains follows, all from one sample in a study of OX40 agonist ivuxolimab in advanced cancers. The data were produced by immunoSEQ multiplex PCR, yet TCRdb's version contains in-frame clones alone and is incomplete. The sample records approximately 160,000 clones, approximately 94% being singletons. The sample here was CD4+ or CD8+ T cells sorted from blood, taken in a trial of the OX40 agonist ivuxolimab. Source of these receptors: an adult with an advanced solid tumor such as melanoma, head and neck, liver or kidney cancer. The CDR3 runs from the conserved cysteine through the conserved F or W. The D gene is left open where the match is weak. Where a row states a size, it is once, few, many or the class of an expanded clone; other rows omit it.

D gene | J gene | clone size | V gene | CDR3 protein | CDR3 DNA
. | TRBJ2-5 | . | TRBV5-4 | CASSSFFSALNQETQYF | TGTGCCAGCAGCTCCTTTTTCTCCGCTCTGAACCAAGAGACCCAGTACTTC
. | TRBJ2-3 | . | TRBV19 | CASTPIGQGSSTDTQYF | TGTGCCAGTACCCCCATCGGGCAGGGGTCAAGCACAGATACGCAGTATTTT
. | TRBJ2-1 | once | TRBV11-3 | CASSLRGSRNNEQFF | TGTGCCAGCAGCTTGAGAGGGAGTAGGAACAATGAGCAGTTCTTC
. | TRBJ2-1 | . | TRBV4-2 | CASSQDRGDLHNEQFF | TGTGCCAGCAGCCAAGATAGGGGGGATCTGCACAATGAGCAGTTCTTC
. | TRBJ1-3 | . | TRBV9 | CASSVGSSGNTIYF | TGTGCCAGCAGCGTAGGGTCTTCTGGAAACACCATATATTTT
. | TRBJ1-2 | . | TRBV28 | CASSYPRGLANYGYTF | TGTGCCAGCAGTTACCCCCGGGGGTTGGCCAACTATGGCTACACCTTC
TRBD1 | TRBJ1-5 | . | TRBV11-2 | CASSFSGQGLNQPQHF | TGTGCCAGCAGCTTTTCAGGACAGGGCCTTAATCAGCCCCAGCATTTT
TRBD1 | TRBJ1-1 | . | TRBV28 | CASRGGQVNTEAFF | TGTGCCAGCAGGGGAGGACAGGTGAACACTGAAGCTTTCTTT
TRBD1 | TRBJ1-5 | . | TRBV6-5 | CASSRQGGNQPQHF | TGTGCCAGCAGTCGACAGGGTGGGAATCAGCCCCAGCATTTT
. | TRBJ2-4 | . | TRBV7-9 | CASSLVGSVNIQYF | TGTGCCAGCAGCTTAGTGGGTTCGGTGAACATTCAGTACTTC
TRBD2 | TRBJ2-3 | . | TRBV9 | CASSVSGRSDTQYF | TGTGCCAGCAGCGTTAGCGGGAGGTCTGATACGCAGTATTTT
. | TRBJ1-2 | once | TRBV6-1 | CASSEARGPRSNYGYTF | TGTGCCAGCAGTGAAGCGAGGGGCCCAAGGTCTAACTATGGCTACACCTTC
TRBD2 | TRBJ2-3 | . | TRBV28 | CASSSIRTSRGQDTQYF | TGTGCCAGCAGTTCAATCCGGACTAGCAGGGGCCAAGATACGCAGTATTTT
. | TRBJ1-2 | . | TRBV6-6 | CASSGVGPGGYTF | TGTGCCAGCTCAGGGGTGGGCCCGGGTGGCTACACCTTC
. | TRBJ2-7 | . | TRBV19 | CASSIVGVSYEQYF | TGTGCCAGTAGTATAGTCGGGGTGAGCTACGAGCAGTACTTC
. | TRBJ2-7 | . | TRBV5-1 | CASSLVAYEQYF | TGCGCCAGCAGCTTGGTCGCCTACGAGCAGTACTTC
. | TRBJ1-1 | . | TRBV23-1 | CASSHPGRENTEAFF | TGCGCCAGCAGTCACCCCGGACGGGAGAACACTGAAGCTTTCTTT
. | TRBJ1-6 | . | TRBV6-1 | CAIQEEFPSPLHF | TGTGCCATCCAGGAGGAGTTCCCTTCACCCCTCCACTTT
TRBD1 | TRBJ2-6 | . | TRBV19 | CASSIVGGGANVLTF | TGTGCCAGTAGTATAGTAGGGGGCGGGGCCAACGTCCTGACTTTC
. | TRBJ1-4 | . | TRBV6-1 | CASSVQGGVEKLFF | TGTGCCAGCAGCGTACAGGGAGGGGTTGAAAAACTGTTTTTT
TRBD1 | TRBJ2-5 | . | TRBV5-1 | CASSFGLGTGGTQETQYF | TGCGCCAGCAGCTTTGGACTAGGGACAGGGGGTACCCAAGAGACCCAGTACTTC
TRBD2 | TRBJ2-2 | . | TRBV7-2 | CASSFLVTSGSTGELFF | TGTGCCAGCAGCTTCCTAGTGACTAGCGGGAGTACCGGGGAGCTGTTTTTT
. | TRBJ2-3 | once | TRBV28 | CASSPGSTDTQYF | TGTGCCAGCAGTCCAGGGAGCACAGATACGCAGTATTTT
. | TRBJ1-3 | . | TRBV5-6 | CASSLRRRDPGNTIYF | TGTGCCAGCAGCTTGCGTCGAAGAGATCCGGGAAACACCATATATTTT